One and the same sample provided the 28 T cell receptor beta chains below, sequenced in a study of blood T cells in healthy people across ages. Then a second PCR, running roughly 7 to 11 cycles, was carried out with a sample-barcoded 5' primer and a J-beta primer mix. One entry per CDR3 protein, called by TCRdb with MiXCR from the 5' RACE reads. The data hold 700,000 to 900,000 distinct CDR3 sequences, with approximately 24% observed a single time. This same sample was also part of a study on T cells of mothers and their children.

The sequencing input was blood. These receptors were collected from a boy younger than 18 in good health.

The rearrangement links TRBV14 to TRBJ2-1; TRBD1 aligns across 9 bases. CDR1 and CDR2 from the germline V gene are SGHDN and FVKESK. V dropped 5 bases and J dropped 0; count of bases not matched to a gene: 17. CDR3 length: 20 amino acids. The CDR3 is CASSRRAGTGLPSSYNEQFF. The CDR3 DNA reads TGTGCCAGCAGCAGAAGGGCGGGGACAGGGCTCCCGAGCTCCTACAATGAGCAGTTCTTC.

This sequence joins TRBV11-2 and TRBJ2-4; 10 nucleotides align to TRBD2. This CDR3 spans 19 amino acids. Germline loops: CDR1 SGHAT, CDR2 FQNNGV. V shed 2 bases and J 0 bases; nucleotides not matched to a gene: 10. The CDR3 loop reads CASSLTTSGTGIAKNIQYF. Written as DNA, the CDR3 is TGTGCCAGCAGCTTAACAACTAGCGGGACCGGGATAGCCAAAAACATTCAGTACTTC. Looking up the rest from reference TRBV11-2 and TRBJ2-4 gives the full variable domain: EAGVAQSPRYKIIEKRQSVAFWCNPISGHATLYWYQQILGQGPKLLIQFQNNGVVDDSQLPKDRFSAERLKGVDSTLKIQPAKLEDSAVYLCASSLTTSGTGIAKNIQYFGAGTRLSVL.

The V call is TRBV2, the J call TRBJ1-2; D is undetermined. CDR3 length: 13 residues. Germline V lookup: CDR1 SNHLY, CDR2 FYNNEI. V lost 3 bases, J lost 2 bases, and 7 bases lay in between. The CDR3 DNA reads as TGTGCCAGCAGTGAGTTGAGGAACTATGGCTACACCTTC. Its translation is CASSELRNYGYTF. The full variable domain, in which reference TRBV2 and TRBJ1-2 provide the parts outside the CDR3, is EPEVTQTPSHQVTQMGQEVILRCVPISNHLYFYWYRQILGQKVEFLVSFYNNEISEKSEIFDDQFSVERPDGSNFTLKIRSTKLEDSAMYFCASSELRNYGYTFGSGTRLTVV.

The chain links TRBV7-9 to TRBJ1-1; D ambiguous. The germline V gene encodes CDR1 SEHNR and CDR2 FQNEAQ (reference sequence). The ends were cut back, 10 bases at V and 7 bases at J, with 7 bases in the middle. This CDR3 region has 9 residues. The CDR3 protein is CAIGYEAFF. The CDR3 region has the DNA TGTGCCATTGGGTATGAAGCTTTCTTT.

The V gene is TRBV7-2, the J gene TRBJ2-4, with TRBD2 matching 8 bases. The ends lost 4 bases at V and 9 bases at J; junction bases unmatched: 8. The CDR3 covers 14 residues. Germline CDR1 is SGHTA and CDR2 is FQGNSA. The CDR3 DNA reads TGTGCCAGCAGCTCCTGCTTAGCGGGATGCATTCAGTACTTC. Encoded protein: CASSSCLAGCIQYF.

V usage is TRBV5-1 and J usage is TRBJ2-5; a weak D match, TRBD2 (7 bases). The end of the DNA is better explained by TRBJ2-1, so the J call may be wrong. From germline, CDR1 is SGHRS and CDR2 YFSETQ. This CDR3 region has 15 residues. This CDR3 is CASSLARGGVHEQFF. The CDR3 DNA reads TGCGCCAGCAGCTTGGCCAGGGGAGGGGTACATGAGCAGTTCTTC.

Regarding this clonotype: The junction shows a germline mismatch at one end, possibly a read error. The chain employs TRBV12-3 or TRBV12-4 and TRBJ2-2; no clear D gene. The CDR3 is made up of 13 amino acids. CDR3 nucleotides: TGTGCCGGCAGTAGGTTTGACACCGGGGAGCTGTTTTTT. It specifies CAGSRFDTGELFF.

J is TRBJ2-5 and V is TRBV12-3 or TRBV12-4; TRBD2 agrees at 14 bases. The CDR3 has 17 residues. Germline trimming cut 6 bases from V and 4 bases from J; bases unmatched to any gene: 10. CDR3 sequence reads: CASRPGLAGAFGETQYF. As DNA, the CDR3 is TGTGCCAGCAGGCCGGGACTAGCGGGGGCTTTTGGAGAGACCCAGTACTTC.

The chain has TRBV5-1 and TRBJ1-1; D ambiguous. The CDR3 spans 12 residues. CDR1 and CDR2 (germline): SGHRS, YFSETQ. Trimming stripped 7 bases from V and 0 bases from J, with 7 bases between. This CDR3 reads CASFNLNTEAFF. The CDR3 DNA is TGCGCCAGCTTCAATCTGAACACTGAAGCTTTCTTT.

This clonotype was seen more than once but under ten times. This chain uses TRBV12-3 or TRBV12-4 with TRBJ2-6; D gene uncertain. V lost 6 bases, J lost 4 bases, and 10 bases lay in between. The CDR3 sequence is 14 residues long. The CDR3 bases are TGTGCCAGCAGCCGCAAGGCCGGGGCCAACGTCCTGACTTTC. This encodes CASSRKAGANVLTF.

The chain carries TRBV6-5 and TRBJ2-4; TRBD2 matches at 10 bases. V was clipped by 2 bases and J by 1 base; unmatched bases: 11. The CDR3 has 19 amino acids. CDR1 is MNHEY and CDR2 is SVGAGI in the germline V gene. The CDR3 region has the DNA TGTGCCAGCAGTTACGCGACTAGCGGGCTCGACCCCGCCAAAAACATTCAGTACTTC. Amino acid sequence: CASSYATSGLDPAKNIQYF.

This clonotype was seen ten or more times. A much larger clone differs by one base, so this may be a read error. V usage is TRBV12-3 or TRBV12-4 and J usage is TRBJ2-5; the match to TRBD1 covers 8 bases. The ends lost 7 bases at V and 3 bases at J; junction bases unmatched: 7. The CDR3 has 14 residues. In nucleotides, the CDR3 is TGTGCCAGCACCGCCTTGGACAGGGAAGAGACCCAGTACTTC. Encoded protein: CASTALDREETQYF.

This sequence joins TRBV3-1 and TRBJ1-2; TRBD1 might be the D (5 bases). Looked up from germline, CDR1 is LGHDT and CDR2 is YNNKEL (reference sequence). The CDR3 length is 13 residues. V was trimmed by 1 base and J by 8 bases, leaving 11 bases between them. CDR3 sequence (DNA): TGTGCCAGCAGCCAAGGCCGGCAGGGAGGCTACACCTTC. Translation: CASSQGRQGGYTF.

This clonotype has a handful of counts. The chain couples TRBV29-1 to TRBJ2-7; 9 bases agree with TRBD1. The V gene end was trimmed by 7 bases and the J gene end by 0 bases; junction bases not matched to a gene: 19. The CDR3 extends over 18 amino acids. Germline V lookup: CDR1 SQVTM, CDR2 ANQGSEA. As DNA, the CDR3 is TGCAGCGCTTTCTCCCGGGACAGGGATAAAGGGGGCTCCTACGAGCAGTACTTC. Amino acid sequence: CSAFSRDRDKGGSYEQYF.

This clonotype was detected only a few times. A read error may explain this, as a much larger clone is one base away. The CDR3 here is CASSQGGGFTNEKLFF. The DNA for the CDR3 is TGCGCCAGCAGCCAAGGGGGGGGATTCACTAATGAAAAACTGTTTTTT. V gene TRBV4-3 combines with J gene TRBJ1-4, with D tentatively TRBD1 (5 bases). Trimming took off 1 base at V and 2 bases at J, with 11 bases between the two ends. The CDR3 is made up of 16 amino acids. Germline V CDR1 and CDR2: LGHNA, YSLEER.

This clonotype was seen a few times. This chain joins TRBV5-1 and TRBJ1-4; D unclear. Deletions cut 4 bases from V and 5 bases from J, with 12 bases between. CDR1 and CDR2 (germline): SGHRS, YFSETQ. This CDR3 region has 14 residues. The DNA of the CDR3 is TGCGCCAGCAGCGCCGCGCTGGGGAATGAAAAACTGTTTTTT. It encodes CASSAALGNEKLFF.

This clonotype was recorded a few times. V and J are TRBV7-9 and TRBJ1-1; D ambiguous. The CDR3 totals 14 residues. V lost 1 base and J lost 2, with 8 bases in between. Germline V lookup: CDR1 SEHNR, CDR2 FQNEAQ (reference sequence). The CDR3 region has the DNA TGTGCCAGCAGCTTAGGCCCCTCCAACACTGAAGCTTTCTTT. Amino acids: CASSLGPSNTEAFF.

This clonotype was counted between two and nine times. The gene calls are TRBV4-1 and TRBJ2-5; 7 positions match TRBD1. The J call may be faulty, since TRBJ2-1 better matches the DNA end. Germline assignment: CDR1 MGHRA and CDR2 YSYEKL. The length of the CDR3 is 15 residues. Here the CDR3 reads CASSQVGQTYNEQFF. DNA of the CDR3: TGCGCCAGCAGCCAAGTGGGACAGACCTACAATGAGCAGTTCTTC.

A word on this clonotype: This CDR3 is missing its conserved last phenylalanine or tryptophan, likely due to a read error. The chain uses TRBV6-2 or TRBV6-3 and TRBJ2-5; TRBD1 agrees at 7 bases. This CDR3 region has 14 residues. With 2 bases clipped from V and 2 bases from J, the junction kept 2 bases outside the gene matches. CDR1 MNHEY and CDR2 SVGEGT come from the germline V gene. DNA for the CDR3: TGTGCCAGCAGTTACGGGACAGAGCAAGAGACCCAGTACTCC. This codes for CASSYGTEQETQYS.

The chain carries TRBV20-1 and TRBJ1-6; D not resolved. CDR3 length: 16 residues. Trimming took off 6 bases at V and 6 bases at J, with 21 bases between the two ends. Germline loops: CDR1 DFQATT, CDR2 SNEGSKA (reference sequence). The CDR3 nucleotides read TGCAGTGCCCCAGACCCCTTTGCAGGACGTAATTCACCCCTCCACTTT. Its translation: CSAPDPFAGRNSPLHF.

Ten or more counts support this clonotype. The chain has TRBV12-3 or TRBV12-4 and TRBJ2-5, with 11 nucleotides matching TRBD2. The CDR3 has 17 amino acids. V lost 8 bases to trimming and J lost 2 bases; unmatched junction nucleotides: 13. CDR3 protein: CASGNLAGGPLQETQYF. CDR3 nucleotides: TGTGCCAGCGGAAACCTAGCGGGGGGACCCTTACAAGAGACCCAGTACTTC.

To note about this clonotype: At one of its ends the junction is not consistent with the germline gene, which may arise from a read error. CDR3 sequence: CVTSSQRGNYEQYF. The CDR3 DNA sequence: TGTGTCACCAGCAGCCAGCGGGGGAATTACGAGCAGTACTTC. The chain couples TRBV15 to TRBJ2-1, with TRBD2 matching over 8 bases. The end of the DNA is better explained by TRBJ2-7, so the J call may be wrong. This CDR3 comprises 14 residues. Germline V CDR1 and CDR2: LNHNV, YYDKDF (reference sequence).

This clonotype was observed a few times. J is TRBJ2-5 and V is TRBV2; 8 nucleotides align to TRBD2. CDR3 length: 15 residues. CDR1 is SNHLY and CDR2 is FYNNEI in the germline V gene. The V and J ends lost 2 bases and 5 bases, in that order; junction bases with no gene match: 7. CDR3 sequence reads: CASSENGGASETQYF. In nucleotides, the CDR3 is TGTGCCAGCAGTGAAAACGGGGGGGCCTCGGAGACCCAGTACTTC.

In its sample, this clonotype was seen a few times. The chain joins TRBV4-2 to TRBJ2-5; 7 positions agree with TRBD2. Per the germline V gene, CDR1 is LGHNA and CDR2 is YNFKEQ. This CDR3 is built from 16 residues. Germline trimming cut 1 base from V and 1 base from J; bases unmatched to any gene: 6. Here the CDR3 reads CASSQGRGGLQETQYF. DNA of the CDR3: TGTGCCAGCAGCCAAGGACGCGGGGGACTCCAAGAGACCCAGTACTTC.

This clonotype was observed once. This sequence joins TRBV5-1 and TRBJ2-6; D gene uncertain. V was cut by 2 bases and J by 0 bases, with 9 bases left in between. This CDR3 is 16 amino acids long. Germline CDR1 is SGHRS and CDR2 is YFSETQ. The CDR3 protein is CASSLRADSGANVLTF. The CDR3, as DNA: TGCGCCAGCAGCTTAAGGGCTGACTCTGGGGCCAACGTCCTGACTTTC.

The V call is TRBV6-6, the J call TRBJ2-1; the D is unclear. The CDR3 covers 16 residues. V was shortened by 6 bases and J by 0 bases, with 15 bases between the two germline ends. The germline gives CDR1 MNHNY, CDR2 SVGAGI (reference sequence). The CDR3 DNA reads TGTGCCAGCAGCTACCTCACCGGCTTCTCCTACAATGAGCAGTTCTTC. Protein: CASSYLTGFSYNEQFF.

The table lists this clonotype with a few counts. This chain uses TRBV7-6 with TRBJ2-6; no firm D call. V shed 5 bases and J shed 4 bases, with 18 bases lying between them. The CDR3 length is 17 residues. Per germline, CDR1 SGHVS and CDR2 FNYEAQ. The CDR3 DNA reads as TGTGCCAGCAGCCCTTCCATGGAATGGTCGGGGGCCAACGTCCTGACTTTC. It specifies CASSPSMEWSGANVLTF. Drawing the rest from reference TRBV7-6 and TRBJ2-6, the complete variable domain is GAGVSQSPRYKVTKRGQDVALRCDPISGHVSLYWYRQALGQGPEFLTYFNYEAQQDKSGLPNDRFSAERPEGSISTLTIQRTEQRDSAMYRCASSPSMEWSGANVLTFGAGSRLTVL.

This chain links TRBV28 with TRBJ2-7; D tentatively reads TRBD1 or TRBD2 (6 bases each). Between the trimmed V and J ends, which lost 5 bases and 3 bases, there was a span of 17 bases. This CDR3 spans 15 amino acids. Germline lookup yields CDR1 MDHEN and CDR2 SYDVKM. The CDR3 sequence: CASSTQGTYFYEQYF. DNA of the CDR3: TGTGCCAGCAGTACCCAGGGGACTTATTTCTACGAGCAGTACTTC.